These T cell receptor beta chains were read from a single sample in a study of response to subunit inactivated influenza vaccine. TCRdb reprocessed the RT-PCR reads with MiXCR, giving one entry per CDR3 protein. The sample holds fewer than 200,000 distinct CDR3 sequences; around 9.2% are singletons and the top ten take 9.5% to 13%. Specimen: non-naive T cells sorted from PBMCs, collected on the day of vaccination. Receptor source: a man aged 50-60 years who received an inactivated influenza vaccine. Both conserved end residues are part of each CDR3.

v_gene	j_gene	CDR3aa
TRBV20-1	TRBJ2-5	CSAQTSPQGTQYF
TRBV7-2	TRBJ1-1	CASSLKFGGHTEAFF
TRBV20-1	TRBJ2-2	CSARTGQFTGELFF
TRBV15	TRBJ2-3	CATSRDRLAGGSTDTQYF
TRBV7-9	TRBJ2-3	CASSPTTGAATDTQYF
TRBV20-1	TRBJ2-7	CSATGRTTTYEQYF
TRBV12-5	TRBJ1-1	CASGLVTGDRTEAFF
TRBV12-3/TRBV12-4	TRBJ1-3	CASSPGRSPRDTIYF
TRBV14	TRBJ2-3	CASSQGPAGFTDTQYF
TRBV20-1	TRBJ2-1	CSARRTIRGEQFF
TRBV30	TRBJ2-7	CAWSSRDGTYEQYF
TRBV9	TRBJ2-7	CASSVGGSGSWYEQYF
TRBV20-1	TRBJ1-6	CSALSQGSNSPLHF
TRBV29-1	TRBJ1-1	CSAIQGDTEAFF
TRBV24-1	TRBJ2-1	CATAREAASSYNEQFF
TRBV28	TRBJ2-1	CASKSSLDNEQFF
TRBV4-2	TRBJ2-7	CASSQEGGQAYEQYF
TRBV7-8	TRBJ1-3	CASSLNTQGAGNTIYF
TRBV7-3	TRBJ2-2	CASSHSSNTGELFF
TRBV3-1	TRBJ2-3	CASSHTSLSTDTQYF
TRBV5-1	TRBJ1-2	CASRPWWRDGYTF
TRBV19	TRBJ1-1	CASNHGQLMNTEAFF
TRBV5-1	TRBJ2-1	CASRAQPGQDYNEQFF
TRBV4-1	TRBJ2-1	CASSPTSTVFNEQFF
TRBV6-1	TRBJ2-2	CASRATSRQRELFF
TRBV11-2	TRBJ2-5	CASSSGWGQETQYF